The clone carrying this T cell receptor (beta chain) is a singleton in its sample. The antigen is not known. These data are taken from a study of cytomegalovirus exposure and HLA in healthy donors. General study findings and limits: It was assumed in the presence/absence analyses that sequencing depth was roughly uniform across donors. Follow-up analysis later connected one missense variant in DCLRE1C with trimming of TCR beta V- and J-genes. Cytomegalovirus status was reportedly diagnosed by the classifier with high sensitivity and specificity.

Primers for the PCR totalled 60 Vbeta and 13 Jbeta. Sequencing was performed with immunoSEQ multiplex PCR; in TCRdb, only in-frame clones are kept and a portion is missing. The sample comprises some 140,000 clones, roughly 83% of which are singletons, and more than 3% rests with the top ten. Germline values: CDR1 SGDLS, CDR2 YYNGEE. CDR3 length: 14 residues. The V gene end was trimmed by 3 bases and the J gene end by 1 base; junction bases not matched to a gene: 4. The chain is built from TRBV9 and TRBJ2-7, with 7 bases aligning to TRBD1. The sequence was obtained from a female donor in good health and CMV-seronegative. Specimen: PBMCs. In DNA, the CDR3 is TGTGCCAGCAGCGCCGGGGACAGTTCCTACGAGCAGTACTTC. Amino acid sequence: CASSAGDSSYEQYF.